These 29 T cell receptor beta chains were all obtained from the same sample, sequenced in a study of blood T cells in healthy people across ages. A second PCR, run for about 6 to 12 cycles, used a sample-barcoded 5' primer plus a J-beta primer mix. Using its own MiXCR run on the 5' RACE reads, TCRdb lists one record per CDR3 protein. The table lists fewer than 750,000 distinct CDR3 sequences, more than 45% of them singletons. Sequencing was carried out using blood. These receptors all come from an older man in good health.

CDR3 in amino acids: CSARLAGEDEQYF. CDR3 in DNA: TGCAGTGCCCGACTAGCGGGGGAGGATGAGCAGTACTTC. V gene TRBV20-1 combines with J gene TRBJ2-7; TRBD2 matches 12 bases. The CDR3 contains 13 residues. J gave up 7 bases and V 6 bases, and 7 bases lay outside the gene matches. The V gene's germline CDR1 is DFQATT and CDR2 SNEGSKA (reference sequence).

This clonotype was detected only a few times. The rearrangement uses TRBV2 and TRBJ2-5; D not certain. This CDR3 has 14 amino acids. Germline V gene sequence: CDR1 SNHLY, CDR2 FYNNEI. V lost 1 base and J 0 bases, leaving 6 bases between the germline ends. The CDR3 DNA sequence: TGTGCCAGCAGTGAAGGGCCGAACCAAGAGACCCAGTACTTC. Amino acid sequence: CASSEGPNQETQYF.

The CDR3 nucleotides read TGTGCCAGCAGCCAAGAAAGGACGGTCTATGGCTACACCTTC. This gives the protein CASSQERTVYGYTF. This chain joins TRBV3-1 and TRBJ1-2; D is unresolved. V was shortened by 0 bases and J by 4 bases, with 9 bases between the two germline ends. CDR1 LGHDT and CDR2 YNNKEL come from the germline V gene (reference sequence). The CDR3 has 14 residues.

This clonotype was seen a few times. The V and J genes are TRBV12-3 or TRBV12-4 and TRBJ1-6, with TRBD1 identical over 7 bases. This CDR3 region has 18 residues. Unmatched junction bases numbered 17, after V lost 6 bases and J lost 6 bases. As DNA, the CDR3 is TGTGCCAGCAGAACAAAGAAGCTGGGGGGACAGATTAATTCACCCCTCCACTTT. This gives the protein CASRTKKLGGQINSPLHF.

The chain recombines TRBV4-3 with TRBJ2-5; D is possibly TRBD1 (6 bases). The CDR3 sequence is 14 residues long. Trimming shortened V by 4 bases and J by 11 bases, and 20 bases separated the two germline ends. In germline, CDR1 is LGHNA, CDR2 YSLEER. This CDR3 is CASSRETGYNEQYF. CDR3 sequence (DNA): TGCGCCAGCAGCCGAGAGACAGGATACAATGAGCAGTACTTC.

The rearrangement links TRBV7-3 to TRBJ2-1; 8 bases align to TRBD1. The CDR3 covers 16 residues. Trimming removed 2 bases from V and 6 bases from J; junction bases left unmatched: 9. Germline CDR1 is SGHTA and CDR2 is FQGTGA. In DNA form, the CDR3 reads TGTGCCAGCAGCTTAGGGTCCGGCACAGGGGGCAATGAGCAGTTCTTC. It yields the protein CASSLGSGTGGNEQFF.

This chain connects TRBV24-1 to TRBJ2-5; D may be TRBD1 or TRBD2 (5 bases each). Between the trimmed V and J ends, which lost 3 bases and 4 bases, there was a span of 11 bases. This CDR3 has 14 amino acids. Per the germline V gene, CDR1 is KGHDR and CDR2 is SFDVKD. The CDR3 bases are TGTGCCACCAGTGATCCAGGGAGTGGAGAGACCCAGTACTTC. Encoded protein: CATSDPGSGETQYF.

The chain links TRBV30 to TRBJ1-5, with D perhaps matching TRBD1 (6 bases). Germline lookup yields CDR1 GTSNPN and CDR2 SVGIG (reference sequence). The ends were cut back, 0 bases at V and 4 bases at J, with 13 bases in the middle. The CDR3 is made up of 15 amino acids. The CDR3 DNA sequence: TGTGCCTGGAGTGTACCGGGGGCTGGTAATCAGCCCCAGCATTTT. Amino acid sequence: CAWSVPGAGNQPQHF.

This clonotype came up once. The chain recombines TRBV20-1 with TRBJ2-7; tentative D call: TRBD1 (6 bases). From germline, CDR1 is DFQATT and CDR2 SNEGSKA (reference sequence). V was shortened by 6 bases and J by 7 bases, with 25 bases between the two germline ends. CDR3 length: 15 amino acids. CDR3 sequence reads: CSAPGNTRGSNEQYF. In DNA form, the CDR3 reads TGCAGTGCCCCCGGAAATACTAGGGGGAGTAATGAGCAGTACTTC.

The chain uses TRBV20-1 and TRBJ1-2, with 7 bases fitting TRBD1. V shed 0 bases and J 7 bases; nucleotides not matched to a gene: 2. There are 12 residues in the CDR3. Germline assignment: CDR1 DFQATT and CDR2 SNEGSKA (reference sequence). The CDR3 loop is CSAREDRTGYTF. The CDR3 bases are TGCAGTGCTAGAGAGGACAGGACTGGCTACACCTTC.

The rearrangement links TRBV5-1 to TRBJ2-5, with 7 positions matching TRBD2. Trimming removed 9 bases from V and 5 bases from J; junction bases left unmatched: 16. CDR1 is SGHRS and CDR2 is YFSETQ in the germline V gene. CDR3 size: 15 residues. CDR3 sequence: CATQREGGPWETQYF. The DNA for the CDR3 is TGCGCCACCCAAAGGGAGGGAGGGCCTTGGGAGACCCAGTACTTC.

This chain joins TRBV29-1 and TRBJ2-5; D could derive from TRBD1 or TRBD2 (6 bases each). Germline values: CDR1 SQVTM, CDR2 ANQGSEA. The CDR3 covers 11 residues. Trimming pared 4 bases from V and 11 bases from J, leaving 14 bases between. CDR3 region: CSVARGDEQYF. The CDR3 region has the DNA TGCAGCGTTGCTAGGGGGGATGAGCAGTACTTC.

This chain joins TRBV5-6 and TRBJ2-6; D may be TRBD1 (5 bases). The CDR3 length is 17 residues. Germline V lookup: CDR1 SGHDT, CDR2 YYEEEE. V was cut by 7 bases and J by 2 bases, with 19 bases left in between. The CDR3 coding sequence is TGTGCCAGCTCCCTGACCCCTAGGGGCGCTGGGGCCAACGTCCTGACTTTC. It is translated as CASSLTPRGAGANVLTF. The full variable domain, in which reference TRBV5-6 and TRBJ2-6 provide the parts outside the CDR3, is DAGVTQSPTHLIKTRGQQVTLRCSPKSGHDTVSWYQQALGQGPQFIFQYYEEEERQRGNFPDRFSGHQFPNYSSELNVNALLLGDSALYLCASSLTPRGAGANVLTFGAGSRLTVL.

The chain joins TRBV6-5 to TRBJ1-1, with D possibly matching TRBD1 (5 bases). The CDR3 totals 12 residues. Trimming stripped 2 bases from V and 4 bases from J, with 5 bases between. Looked up from germline, CDR1 is MNHEY and CDR2 is SVGAGI. DNA of the CDR3: TGTGCCAGCAGTTACGGGGCCACTGAAGCTTTCTTT. It is translated as CASSYGATEAFF.

This clonotype was counted at least ten times. This chain links TRBV7-9 with TRBJ1-1, with 7 bases aligning to TRBD1. The CDR3 is 15 residues long. V was clipped by 5 bases and J by 2 bases; unmatched bases: 8. Germline V gene data show CDR1 as SEHNR and CDR2 as FQNEAQ (reference sequence). The CDR3 coding sequence is TGTGCCAGCAGCGAATCACAGGGGACAAACACTGAAGCTTTCTTT. This gives the protein CASSESQGTNTEAFF.

The gene calls are TRBV6-2 or TRBV6-3 and TRBJ1-2; D remains ambiguous. CDR3 length: 14 residues. With 2 bases removed from V and 3 bases from J, the gap between germline ends came to 10 bases. Per germline, CDR1 MNHEY and CDR2 SVGEGT. CDR3 amino acids: CASSYARSDYGYTF. Written as DNA, the CDR3 is TGTGCCAGCAGTTACGCGCGGTCCGACTATGGCTACACCTTC.

There are many counts of this clonotype. J is TRBJ2-1 and V is TRBV6-6; TRBD2 matches at 11 bases. Trimming cost V 6 bases and J 7 bases; bases outside gene matches: 8. The CDR3 is made up of 15 amino acids. Germline values: CDR1 MNHNY, CDR2 SVGAGI (reference sequence). Written as DNA, the CDR3 is TGTGCCAGCAGCCCCCAGACTAGCGGGATTAATGAGCAGTTCTTC. It specifies CASSPQTSGINEQFF.

The chain carries TRBV10-1 and TRBJ2-5; D uncertain. The V and J ends lost 2 bases and 2 bases respectively, with 9 bases between them. The CDR3 runs 14 residues. Germline V gene data show CDR1 as WNHNN and CDR2 as SYGVQD (reference sequence). As DNA, the CDR3 is TGCGCCAGCAGTGAGGAACTCCCGCAAGAGACCCAGTACTTC. It codes for CASSEELPQETQYF.

This chain connects TRBV9 to TRBJ2-1, with TRBD2 matching 9 bases. Per germline, CDR1 SGDLS and CDR2 YYNGEE. V lost 4 bases and J lost 7; bases outside the gene matches: 12. The CDR3 consists of 16 residues. CDR3 region: CASSQKGASGANEQFF. The CDR3 DNA is TGTGCCAGCAGCCAGAAGGGGGCTAGCGGGGCGAATGAGCAGTTCTTC.

This clonotype has only a few counts. This sequence joins TRBV11-3 and TRBJ2-5; D is perhaps TRBD2 (5 bases). V shed 1 base and J shed 3 bases, with 18 bases lying between them. Germline V gene data show CDR1 as SGHNT and CDR2 as YENEEA. This CDR3 is built from 17 residues. The CDR3 region is CASSLGVRGSSEETQYF. In nucleotides, the CDR3 is TGTGCCAGCAGCTTAGGAGTCCGCGGGTCCTCGGAAGAGACCCAGTACTTC. Full variable domain (missing parts from reference TRBV11-3 and TRBJ2-5): EAGVVQSPRYKIIEKKQPVAFWCNPISGHNTLYWYLQNLGQGPELLIRYENEEAVDDSQLPKDRFSAERLKGVDSTLKIQPAELGDSAVYLCASSLGVRGSSEETQYFGPGTRLLVL.

The chain employs TRBV4-1 and TRBJ2-3; a possible D gene is TRBD1 (6 bases). Germline V CDR1 and CDR2: MGHRA, YSYEKL. The CDR3 spans 15 residues. Trimming left V 4 bases short and J 2 bases short, with 13 bases between. The CDR3 DNA reads TGCGCCAGCAGCCTCCGACAGGCGGACACAGATACGCAGTATTTT. Residues: CASSLRQADTDTQYF.

This clonotype was counted a few times. Here the CDR3 DNA reads TGTGCCAGCAGCTTAGGGCAGGGGGCAATGGAGACCCAGTACTTC. Translation gives CASSLGQGAMETQYF. The chain joins TRBV11-2 to TRBJ2-5, with TRBD1 identical over 8 bases. Germline trimming cut 1 base from V and 5 bases from J; bases unmatched to any gene: 6. The V gene's germline CDR1 is SGHAT and CDR2 FQNNGV. This CDR3 region has 15 residues.

This clonotype was seen a handful of times. V gene TRBV20-1 combines with J gene TRBJ2-5; D not resolved. This CDR3 spans 14 amino acids. Germline values: CDR1 DFQATT, CDR2 SNEGSKA (reference sequence). V shed 0 bases and J shed 2 bases, with 10 bases lying between them. The DNA of the CDR3 is TGCAGTGCTAGAGATGGTTCGGGTCAAGAGACCCAGTACTTC. Protein product: CSARDGSGQETQYF.

This clonotype was seen more than once but under ten times. This chain joins TRBV3-1 and TRBJ2-1; D not resolved. The CDR3 runs 12 residues. V was cut by 2 bases and J by 13 bases, with 12 bases left in between. Germline CDR1 is LGHDT and CDR2 is YNNKEL (reference sequence). The CDR3 nucleotides read TGTGCCAGCAGCCAACGGCCTCTGTTCCAGTTCTTC. Translating gives CASSQRPLFQFF.

This clonotype has only one observation. The CDR3 nucleotides read TGTGCCAGCAGCCCTCCGGGCACCAAAGAGACCCAGTACTTC. Protein product: CASSPPGTKETQYF. V is TRBV9 and J is TRBJ2-7; D remains ambiguous. Near its end, the DNA agrees better with TRBJ2-5, so the J call may be wrong. Germline V lookup: CDR1 SGDLS, CDR2 YYNGEE. This CDR3 has 14 amino acids.

The chain links TRBV7-2 to TRBJ2-7; D call uncertain. Deletions cut 4 bases from V and 8 bases from J, with 9 bases between. Germline-derived CDR1 and CDR2 are SGHTA and FQGNSA. The CDR3 is 11 residues long. The CDR3: CASSSIYKQYF. CDR3 bases: TGTGCCAGCAGCTCGATATACAAGCAGTACTTC.

V usage is TRBV20-1 and J usage is TRBJ1-1; TRBD1 matches at 8 bases. This CDR3 comprises 15 residues. V shed 3 bases and J 6 bases; nucleotides not matched to a gene: 12. Germline CDR1 reads DFQATT; CDR2 reads SNEGSKA (reference sequence). In DNA, the CDR3 is TGCAGTGCTAGGGGGAGGACAGGGAGGGGTCCTGAAGCTTTCTTT. Its protein product is CSARGRTGRGPEAFF.

Many counts were recorded for this clonotype. This chain connects TRBV29-1 to TRBJ2-1; TRBD2 matches at 7 bases. Looked up from germline, CDR1 is SQVTM and CDR2 is ANQGSEA. This CDR3 has 12 residues. V shed 7 bases and J 7 bases; nucleotides not matched to a gene: 7. CDR3 protein: CSGGRGRNEQFF. The CDR3 nucleotides are TGCAGCGGGGGGAGGGGCCGGAATGAGCAGTTCTTC.

This clonotype was detected only a few times. The chain recombines TRBV7-3 with TRBJ1-6, with unresolved D. V lost 1 base and J lost 0, with 10 bases in between. The CDR3 totals 17 residues. CDR1 is SGHTA and CDR2 is FQGTGA in the germline V gene. This chain's CDR3 is CASSLSDLPSYNSPLHF. The CDR3 nucleotides are TGTGCCAGCAGCTTAAGTGACCTTCCCTCCTATAATTCACCCCTCCACTTT.